The clone carrying this TCR beta chain was seen at least ten times. Its cognate antigen is unknown. This sample stems from a study of neurological immune-mediated disorders. Study results and caveats: Multiple sclerosis, the disease with the least TCR clonal expansion, fell below healthy controls, whereas HTLV-1-associated myelopathy showed the most. CDR3 amino acid sequences of expanded clones were not shared across subjects, a result suggesting private repertoires in all groups.

The time point was: technical triplicate 3. Unsorted libraries were prepared from 2 million PBMCs held at -80 C. Trimming took 0 bases from V and 4 from J; bases not matched to a gene: 11. Germline-derived CDR1 and CDR2 are PRHDT and FYEKMQ (reference sequence). The CDR3 totals 18 residues. Over 170 million TCR-beta sequences from 15-18 subjects came out of each sequencing run. TCRdb itself ran the 5' RACE reads through MiXCR, one entry per CDR3 protein. The table records some 47,000 distinct CDR3 sequences, about a fifth of them present only once. The clonotype was recovered from a man in his 60s with HTLV-1-associated myelopathy (HAM/TSP). The genes are TRBV13 and TRBJ2-7, with 11 bases aligning to TRBD2. The sample comprised PBMCs. The CDR3 region is CASSLGGTSGPRTYEQYF. The CDR3 coding sequence is TGTGCCAGCAGCTTAGGGGGGACTAGCGGACCTCGGACTTACGAGCAGTACTTC.